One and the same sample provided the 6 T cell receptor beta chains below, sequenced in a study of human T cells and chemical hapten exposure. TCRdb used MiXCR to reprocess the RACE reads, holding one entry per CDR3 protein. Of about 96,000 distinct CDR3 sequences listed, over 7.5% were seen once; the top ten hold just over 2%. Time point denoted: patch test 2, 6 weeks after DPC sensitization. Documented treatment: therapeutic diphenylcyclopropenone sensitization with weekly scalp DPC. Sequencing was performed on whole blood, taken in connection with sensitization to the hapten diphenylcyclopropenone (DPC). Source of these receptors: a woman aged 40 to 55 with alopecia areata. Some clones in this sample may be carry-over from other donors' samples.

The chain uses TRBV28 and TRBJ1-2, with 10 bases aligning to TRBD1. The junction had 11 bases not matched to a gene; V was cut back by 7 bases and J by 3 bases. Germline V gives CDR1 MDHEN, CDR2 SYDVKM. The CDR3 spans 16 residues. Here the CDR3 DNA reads TGTGCCAGCAAGGGACAGGGGATGTTGTACGACTATGGCTACACCTTC. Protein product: CASKGQGMLYDYGYTF.

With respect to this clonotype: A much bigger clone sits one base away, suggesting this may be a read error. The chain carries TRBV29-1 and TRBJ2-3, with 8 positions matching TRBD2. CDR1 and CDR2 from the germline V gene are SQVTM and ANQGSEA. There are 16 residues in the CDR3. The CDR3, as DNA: TGCAGCGTTGAGAGCGGGAGAGGGGGATACACAGATATGCAGTATTTT. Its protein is CSVESGRGGYTDMQYF.

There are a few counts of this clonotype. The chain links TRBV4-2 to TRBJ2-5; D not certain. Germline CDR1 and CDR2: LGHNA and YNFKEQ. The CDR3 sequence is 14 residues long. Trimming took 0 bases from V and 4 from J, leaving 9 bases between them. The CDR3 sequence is CASSQDVVPETQYF. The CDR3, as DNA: TGTGCCAGCAGCCAAGATGTGGTTCCAGAGACCCAGTACTTC.

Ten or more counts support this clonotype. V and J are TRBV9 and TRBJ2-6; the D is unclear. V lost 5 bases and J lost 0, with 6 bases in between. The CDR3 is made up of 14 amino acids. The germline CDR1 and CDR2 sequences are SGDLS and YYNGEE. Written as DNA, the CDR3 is TGTGCCAGCAGACGGAGCTCTGGGGCCAACGTCCTGACTTTC. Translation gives CASRRSSGANVLTF. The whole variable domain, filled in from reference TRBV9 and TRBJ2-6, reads DSGVTQTPKHLITATGQRVTLRCSPRSGDLSVYWYQQSLDQGLQFLIQYYNGEERAKGNILERFSAQQFPDLHSELNLSSLELGDSALYFCASRRSSGANVLTFGAGSRLTVL.

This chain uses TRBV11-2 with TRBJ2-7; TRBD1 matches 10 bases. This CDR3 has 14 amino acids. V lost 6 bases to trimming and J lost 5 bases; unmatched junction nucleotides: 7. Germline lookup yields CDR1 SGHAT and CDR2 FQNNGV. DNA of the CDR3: TGTGCCAGCAGGGAGACAGGGGGCAAGGACGAGCAGTACTTC. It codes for CASRETGGKDEQYF.

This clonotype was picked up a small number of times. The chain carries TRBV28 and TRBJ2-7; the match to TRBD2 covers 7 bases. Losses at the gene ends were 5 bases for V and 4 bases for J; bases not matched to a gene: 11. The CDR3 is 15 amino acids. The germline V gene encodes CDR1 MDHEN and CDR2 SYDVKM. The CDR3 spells CASSTPGTTNYEQYF. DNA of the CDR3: TGTGCCAGCAGTACCCCCGGGACTACTAATTACGAGCAGTACTTC. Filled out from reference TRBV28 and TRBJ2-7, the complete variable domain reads DVKVTQSSRYLVKRTGEKVFLECVQDMDHENMFWYRQDPGLGLRLIYFSYDVKMKEKGDIPEGYSVSREKKERFSLILESASTNQTSMYLCASSTPGTTNYEQYFGPGTRLTVT.